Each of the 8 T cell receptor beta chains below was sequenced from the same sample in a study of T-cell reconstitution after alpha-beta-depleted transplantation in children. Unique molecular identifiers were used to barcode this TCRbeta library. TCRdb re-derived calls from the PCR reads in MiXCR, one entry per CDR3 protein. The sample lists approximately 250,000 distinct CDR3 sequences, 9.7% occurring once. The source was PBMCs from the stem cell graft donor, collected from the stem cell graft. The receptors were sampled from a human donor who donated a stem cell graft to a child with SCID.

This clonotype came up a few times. The DNA for the CDR3 is TGCAGTGCCTCCCGACCGGACAGGGGGTTGAATGAGCAGTTCTTC. It translates to CSASRPDRGLNEQFF. The chain is built from TRBV20-1 and TRBJ2-1; 10 bases map to TRBD1. The V gene end was trimmed by 6 bases and the J gene end by 7 bases; junction bases not matched to a gene: 12. Germline V gives CDR1 DFQATT, CDR2 SNEGSKA (reference sequence). The CDR3 totals 15 residues.

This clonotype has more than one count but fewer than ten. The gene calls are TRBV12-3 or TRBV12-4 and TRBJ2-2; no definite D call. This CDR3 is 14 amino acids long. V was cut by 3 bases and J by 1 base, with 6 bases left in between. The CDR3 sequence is CASSFFQNTGELFF. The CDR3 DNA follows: TGTGCCAGCAGTTTTTTCCAGAACACCGGGGAGCTGTTTTTT.

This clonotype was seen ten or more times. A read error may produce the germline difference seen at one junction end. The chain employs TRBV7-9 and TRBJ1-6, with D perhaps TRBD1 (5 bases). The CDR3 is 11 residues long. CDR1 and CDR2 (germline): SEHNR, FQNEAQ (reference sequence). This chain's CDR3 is CASSSTGAYDF. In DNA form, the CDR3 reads TGTGCCAGCAGCTCTACCGGGGCCTACGACTTT.

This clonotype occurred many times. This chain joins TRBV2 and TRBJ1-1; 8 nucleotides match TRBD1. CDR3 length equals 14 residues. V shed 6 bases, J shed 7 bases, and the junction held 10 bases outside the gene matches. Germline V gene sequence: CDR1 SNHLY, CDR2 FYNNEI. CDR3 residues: CASRATGTGVEAFF. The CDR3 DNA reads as TGTGCCAGCAGGGCAACCGGGACAGGAGTTGAAGCTTTCTTT.

This chain's CDR3 is CAISSLYSAGATAGNTIYF. CDR3 nucleotide sequence: TGTGCCATCAGCTCCCTGTATTCCGCTGGTGCGACAGCCGGAAACACCATATATTTT. This chain uses TRBV6-4 with TRBJ1-3; possible D gene TRBD1, 5 bases. Between the trimmed V and J ends, which lost 10 bases and 4 bases, there was a span of 32 bases. CDR1 is MRHNA, CDR2 SNTAGT, per germline. The CDR3 has 19 residues.

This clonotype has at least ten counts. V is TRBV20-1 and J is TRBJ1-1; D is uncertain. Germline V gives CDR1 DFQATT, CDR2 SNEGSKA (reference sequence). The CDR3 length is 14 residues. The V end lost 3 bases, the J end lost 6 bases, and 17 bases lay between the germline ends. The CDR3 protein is CSASAIRAGSEAFF. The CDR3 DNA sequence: TGCAGTGCTAGCGCAATCCGGGCAGGCTCTGAAGCTTTCTTT.

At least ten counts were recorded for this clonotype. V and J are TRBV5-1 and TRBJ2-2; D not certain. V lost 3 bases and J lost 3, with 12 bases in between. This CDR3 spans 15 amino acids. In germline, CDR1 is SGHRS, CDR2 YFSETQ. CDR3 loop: CASSSSWADTGELFF. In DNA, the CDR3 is TGCGCCAGCAGCTCCTCGTGGGCCGACACCGGGGAGCTGTTTTTT.

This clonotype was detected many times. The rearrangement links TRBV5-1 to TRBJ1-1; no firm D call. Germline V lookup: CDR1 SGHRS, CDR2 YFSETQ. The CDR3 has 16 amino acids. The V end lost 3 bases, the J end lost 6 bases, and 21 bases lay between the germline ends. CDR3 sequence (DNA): TGCGCCAGCAGCTATGGGCCTCGAGGAGTTAATCCTGAAGCTTTCTTT. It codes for CASSYGPRGVNPEAFF.